This T cell receptor (beta chain) comes out of a study of blood T cell repertoires in COVID-19. On the study more broadly: The samples span acute and convalescent COVID-19 from the United States, Italy and Spain. Nucleic acid was either cDNA or gDNA, and it came from T cells, B-cell-depleted T cells, or PBMCs.

V lost 1 base and J lost 7; bases outside the gene matches: 6. There are 17 residues in the CDR3. The V gene's germline CDR1 is SGHVS and CDR2 FQNEAQ. Using immunoSEQ multiplex PCR, the repertoire was profiled, and TCRdb retains in-frame clones only, with some absent. Of approximately 90,000 clones listed, 85% to 90% were seen once; the top ten hold 3.8%. The chain is built from TRBV7-8 and TRBJ2-1; 14 positions agree with TRBD2. The specimen was peripheral blood. The receptor comes from a man in his fifties or sixties with acute or convalescent COVID-19. The CDR3 loop reads CASSLVLGLAGDNEQFF. For the CDR3, the DNA is TGTGCCAGCAGCTTAGTATTGGGACTAGCGGGAGATAATGAGCAGTTCTTC.